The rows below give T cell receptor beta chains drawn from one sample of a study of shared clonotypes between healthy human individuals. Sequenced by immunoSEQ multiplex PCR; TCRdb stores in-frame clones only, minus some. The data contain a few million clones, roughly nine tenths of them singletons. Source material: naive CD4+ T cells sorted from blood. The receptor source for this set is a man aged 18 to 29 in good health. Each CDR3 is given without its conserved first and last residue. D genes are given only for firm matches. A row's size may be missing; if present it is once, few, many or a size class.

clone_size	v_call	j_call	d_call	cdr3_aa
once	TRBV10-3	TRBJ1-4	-	AISDSQGIATNEKLF
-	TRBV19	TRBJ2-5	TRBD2	ASSVLAGVGETQY
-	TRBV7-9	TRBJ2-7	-	ASSFGQTYEQY
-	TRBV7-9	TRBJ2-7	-	ASRPPQDYEQY
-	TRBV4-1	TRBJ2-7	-	ASSQPYSRGNEQY
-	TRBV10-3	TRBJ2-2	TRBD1	AISEDRGRAGELF
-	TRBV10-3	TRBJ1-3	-	AISEGSQLSGNTIY
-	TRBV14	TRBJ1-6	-	ASRPGYNSPLH
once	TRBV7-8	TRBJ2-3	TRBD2	ASSLPAGEQSTDTQY
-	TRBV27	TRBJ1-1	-	ASSAGTANTEAF